The source of this TCR beta chain is a study of blood T cell repertoires in COVID-19. The CDR3 consists of 15 residues. Germline V lookup: CDR1 MNHEY, CDR2 SMNVEV (reference sequence). Trimming took 4 bases from V and 5 from J; bases not matched to a gene: 6. This clone was seen only a few times. Other DNA sequences in the sample encode the same CDR3. Sequencing used immunoSEQ multiplex PCR; TCRdb keeps in-frame clones, though not all of them. The table has 250,000 to 300,000 clones, around 90% seen once; the top ten hold around 0.78%. The rearrangement uses TRBV27 and TRBJ2-5; 11 bases are a match to TRBD1. Sequenced: peripheral blood. The sequence came from a woman aged 25 to 39 with acute or convalescent COVID-19. CDR3 sequence reads: CASSSGQGVHETQYF. The CDR3 DNA is TGTGCCAGCAGTTCGGGACAGGGGGTCCACGAGACCCAGTACTTC.